Below, 4 T cell receptor beta chains from the same sample are listed, as sequenced in a study of cytomegalovirus exposure and HLA in healthy donors. PCR employed 60 Vbeta and 13 Jbeta primers. Measured with immunoSEQ multiplex PCR; TCRdb has only the in-frame clones, and not every one. The sample consists of approximately 150,000 clones, 80% to 90% of them appearing once. Sequenced: PBMCs. The receptor source for this set is a woman between 18 and 30 years old in good health and CMV-seropositive.

This clone was recorded once. The rearrangement joins TRBV9 to TRBJ2-1, with 8 bases aligning to TRBD2. The CDR3 extends over 15 amino acids. V dropped 3 bases and J dropped 2; count of bases not matched to a gene: 4. Per germline, CDR1 SGDLS and CDR2 YYNGEE. The CDR3 bases are TGTGCCAGCAGCGCCAGCGGGGGCCCCTACAATGAGCAGTTCTTC. Encoded protein: CASSASGGPYNEQFF.

The V and J genes are TRBV7-2 and TRBJ1-5; D may be TRBD1 (6 bases). Germline V gene data show CDR1 as SGHTA and CDR2 as FQGNSA. Trimming took off 0 bases at V and 5 bases at J, with 8 bases between the two ends. CDR3 length equals 14 residues. In nucleotides, the CDR3 is TGTGCCAGCAGCTTAGCGGACAGCGATCAGCCCCAGCATTTT. Its protein product is CASSLADSDQPQHF.

This sequence joins TRBV5-1 and TRBJ2-7; D ambiguous. CDR1 and CDR2 from the germline V gene are SGHRS and YFSETQ. Trimming left V 0 bases short and J 2 bases short, with 12 bases between. The CDR3 has 15 residues. CDR3 residues: CASSLAGSSTYEQYF. The CDR3 DNA reads as TGCGCCAGCAGCTTGGCCGGGTCCTCGACCTACGAGCAGTACTTC.

The rearrangement links TRBV30 to TRBJ1-6; 7 nucleotides align to TRBD1. CDR3 length: 14 amino acids. The germline gives CDR1 GTSNPN, CDR2 SVGIG (reference sequence). The J segment lost 10 bases and the V segment lost 3 bases, leaving 9 bases of the junction unmatched. The CDR3 protein is CAWSVTGDSSPLHF. CDR3 coding DNA: TGTGCCTGGAGCGTAACAGGGGATAGCTCACCCCTCCACTTT.